This TCR beta chain was recovered during a study of blood T cell repertoires in COVID-19. Study context: Sites in the United States, Italy and Spain provided acute and convalescent COVID-19 samples. Sample material is recorded as cDNA or gDNA derived from T cells, B-cell-depleted T cells, or PBMCs.

Measured with immunoSEQ multiplex PCR; TCRdb has only the in-frame clones, and not every one. The sample yields 140,000 or so clones, approximately 89% seen once. Looked up from germline, CDR1 is LGHDT and CDR2 is YNNKEL (reference sequence). The CDR3 extends over 11 amino acids. Trimming removed 5 bases from V and 10 bases from J; junction bases left unmatched: 2. This chain uses TRBV3-1 (or the pseudogene TRBV3-2) with TRBJ2-3, with 8 nucleotides matching TRBD2. What was sequenced was peripheral blood. The clonotype was recovered from a human donor in a cohort sampled during active COVID-19. The CDR3, as DNA: TGTGCCAGCAGCTCGGGGGGGCCGCAGTATTTT. The encoded protein is CASSSGGPQYF.